These 19 T cell receptor beta chains were sequenced from one sample in a study of CD8 T cells in Susac syndrome. RNA totalling about 0.5 to 1 ug underwent reverse transcription with random hexamers. MiXCR, applied by TCRdb to the immunoSEQ multiplex PCR reads, yields one record per CDR3 protein. The sample lists about 210,000 distinct CDR3 sequences; 95% were seen once. Sequencing was performed on CD4+ T cells from PBMCs. All receptors derive from a human donor with multiple sclerosis.

A note on this clonotype: One junction end disagrees with the germline gene, perhaps due to a read error. In nucleotides, the CDR3 is TGTGCCAGCAGCCTTGGGACAGGGGACACTGTAGACTTC. Its protein is CASSLGTGDTVDF. The rearrangement links TRBV3-1 to TRBJ2-5, with TRBD1 identical over 10 bases. This CDR3 is built from 13 residues. CDR1 LGHDT and CDR2 YNNKEL come from the germline V gene (reference sequence).

The V call is TRBV20-1, the J call TRBJ2-4; D tentatively fits TRBD1 or TRBD2 (5 bases each). Germline lookup yields CDR1 DFQATT and CDR2 SNEGSKA (reference sequence). V lost 1 base and J lost 14, with 15 bases in between. CDR3 length: 12 residues. The CDR3 is CSARVRGPKEYF. DNA for the CDR3: TGCAGTGCTAGAGTAAGGGGACCAAAGGAGTACTTC.

The CDR3 reads CAWIPTGTNEKLFF. CDR3 nucleotide sequence: TGTGCCTGGATCCCGACAGGGACTAATGAAAAACTGTTTTTT. This rearrangement joins TRBV30 to TRBJ1-4; the match to TRBD1 covers 7 bases. Germline V gene sequence: CDR1 GTSNPN, CDR2 SVGIG (reference sequence). The CDR3 is 14 amino acids. J was trimmed by 2 bases and V by 4 bases; bases with no gene match: 4. The variable domain in full, completed from reference TRBV30 and TRBJ1-4, reads SQTIHQWPATLVQPVGSPLSLECTVEGTSNPNLYWYRQAAGRGLQLLFYSVGIGQISSEVPQNLSASRPQDRQFILSSKKLLLSDSGFYLCAWIPTGTNEKLFFGSGTQLSVL.

The gene calls are TRBV3-1 and TRBJ1-1; D may be TRBD1 (6 bases). The V gene lost 4 bases and the J gene lost 6 bases, with 12 bases spanning the gap. Looked up from germline, CDR1 is LGHDT and CDR2 is YNNKEL (reference sequence). The CDR3 consists of 13 residues. CDR3 nucleotide sequence: TGTGCCAGCAGCCTGGACAGTCTGCCTGAAGCTTTCTTT. As protein: CASSLDSLPEAFF.

This clonotype was counted once. V and J are TRBV12-3 or TRBV12-4 and TRBJ1-6, with unresolved D. The length of the CDR3 is 16 residues. Between the trimmed V and J ends, which lost 2 bases and 7 bases, there was a span of 15 bases. The CDR3 here is CASSLRSPNRNSPLHF. The DNA for the CDR3 is TGTGCCAGCAGTTTAAGGTCCCCGAACAGAAATTCACCCCTCCACTTT.

A single count supports this clonotype. The gene calls are TRBV5-1 and TRBJ2-1; no reliable D call. The germline gives CDR1 SGHRS, CDR2 YFSETQ. The V end lost 1 base, the J end lost 10 bases, and 9 bases lay between the germline ends. This CDR3 is built from 12 residues. CDR3 region: CASSLSSAEQFF. CDR3 DNA sequence: TGCGCCAGCAGCTTGTCCAGCGCCGAGCAGTTCTTC.

The V gene is TRBV6-1, the J gene TRBJ2-7; no clear D. The CDR3 runs 15 residues. V shed 1 base and J shed 3 bases, with 13 bases lying between them. The V gene's germline CDR1 is MNHNS and CDR2 SASEGT. CDR3 sequence: CASSEGTQTFYEQYF. The CDR3 coding sequence is TGTGCCAGCAGTGAAGGGACGCAGACTTTCTACGAGCAGTACTTC.

The chain joins TRBV5-4 to TRBJ1-1, with TRBD1 identical over 7 bases. The length of the CDR3 is 13 residues. The V segment lost 3 bases and the J segment 4 bases; nucleotides outside the gene matches: 3. The V gene's germline CDR1 is SGHNT and CDR2 YYREEE (reference sequence). The CDR3 spells CASSYDRVTEAFF. The CDR3 coding sequence is TGTGCCAGCAGCTATGACAGGGTCACTGAAGCTTTCTTT.

The rearrangement joins TRBV12-3 or TRBV12-4 to TRBJ1-6; D is ambiguous. The V and J ends lost 9 bases and 0 bases respectively, with 9 bases between them. There are 14 residues in the CDR3. The CDR3 is CASGRSSYNSPLHF. Here the CDR3 DNA reads TGTGCCAGTGGTCGGAGCTCCTATAATTCACCCCTCCACTTT.

In this sample, this clonotype turned up once. The genes are TRBV3-1 and TRBJ1-1; D not certain. CDR1 is LGHDT, CDR2 YNNKEL, per germline (reference sequence). This CDR3 comprises 14 residues. V lost 0 bases and J 6 bases, leaving 11 bases between the germline ends. CDR3 sequence reads: CASSQESVRAEAFF. For the CDR3, the DNA is TGTGCCAGCAGCCAAGAATCAGTGAGGGCTGAAGCTTTCTTT.

This chain joins TRBV11-1 and TRBJ1-6; the D gene is possibly TRBD1 (5 bases). In germline, CDR1 is SGHAT, CDR2 FQDESV (reference sequence). The CDR3 is 15 amino acids. Trimming stripped 4 bases from V and 7 bases from J, with 14 bases between. CDR3 in amino acids: CASSYGQGPNSPLHF. CDR3 DNA sequence: TGTGCCAGCAGCTATGGACAAGGCCCAAATTCACCCCTCCACTTT.

J is TRBJ2-5 and V is TRBV6-5, with 10 bases identical to TRBD1. Germline V CDR1 and CDR2: MNHEY, SVGAGI. The V and J ends lost 6 bases and 4 bases, in that order; junction bases with no gene match: 5. The CDR3 covers 14 residues. CDR3 amino acids: CASRQTGGRETQYF. In DNA form, the CDR3 reads TGTGCCAGCAGGCAGACAGGGGGCAGAGAGACCCAGTACTTC.

The chain couples TRBV30 to TRBJ2-4; 7 nucleotides agree with TRBD2. The CDR3 loop spans 17 amino acids. Trimming removed 2 bases from V and 0 bases from J; junction bases left unmatched: 10. Germline V gene lookup returns CDR1 GTSNPN and CDR2 SVGIG (reference sequence). The CDR3 loop reads CAWSSRGTILAKNIQYF. The CDR3 DNA sequence: TGTGCCTGGAGTAGCCGGGGGACTATCCTAGCCAAAAACATTCAGTACTTC.

The J gene is TRBJ2-7, the V gene TRBV27, with 9 bases fitting TRBD1. CDR1 and CDR2 from the germline V gene are MNHEY and SMNVEV (reference sequence). V was pared by 2 bases and J by 6 bases, with 5 bases of the junction left unmatched. The CDR3 spans 14 residues. CDR3 DNA sequence: TGTGCCAGCAGTTTAGGGACAGGGAACTCCGAGCAGTACTTC. Its translation is CASSLGTGNSEQYF.

This clonotype was detected once. Germline and junction disagree at one end, which may indicate a read error. This chain joins TRBV5-1 and TRBJ2-7, with TRBD2 matching over 10 bases. The CDR3 totals 14 residues. Germline-derived CDR1 and CDR2 are SGHRS and YFSETQ. CDR3 DNA sequence: TGCGCCAGCACCTTGACTAGCGGGCGGGACGAGCAGTACTTC. It codes for CASTLTSGRDEQYF.

V gene TRBV20-1 combines with J gene TRBJ1-1, with 11 bases fitting TRBD1. The V and J ends lost 6 bases and 5 bases, in that order; junction bases with no gene match: 5. CDR1 and CDR2 (germline): DFQATT, SNEGSKA (reference sequence). The CDR3 is made up of 13 amino acids. The CDR3 is CSAYGQGATEAFF. In DNA form, the CDR3 reads TGCAGTGCGTATGGACAGGGGGCGACTGAAGCTTTCTTT.

The rearrangement uses TRBV3-1 and TRBJ1-1; no clear D gene. This CDR3 comprises 13 residues. The V gene lost 3 bases and the J gene lost 1 base, with 6 bases spanning the gap. Germline CDR1 and CDR2: LGHDT and YNNKEL (reference sequence). The CDR3 bases are TGTGCCAGCAGCCATAGCTCGAACACTGAAGCTTTCTTT. Translation gives CASSHSSNTEAFF. The full variable domain, in which reference TRBV3-1 and TRBJ1-1 provide the parts outside the CDR3, is DTAVSQTPKYLVTQMGNDKSIKCEQNLGHDTMYWYKQDSKKFLKIMFSYNNKELIINETVPNRFSPKSPDKAHLNLHINSLELGDSAVYFCASSHSSNTEAFFGQGTRLTVV.

The chain links TRBV3-1 to TRBJ2-3; tentatively, D is TRBD1 or TRBD2 (5 bases each). V lost 6 bases to trimming and J lost 1 base, with 14 bases between them. The CDR3 runs 15 residues. Germline V gives CDR1 LGHDT, CDR2 YNNKEL (reference sequence). The chain's CDR3 is CASREQGVRTDTQYF. Written as DNA, the CDR3 is TGTGCCAGCAGGGAGCAGGGAGTCCGCACAGATACGCAGTATTTT.

The gene calls are TRBV28 and TRBJ2-7; the match to TRBD1 covers 12 bases. The CDR3 is 14 residues long. The V segment lost 6 bases and the J segment 3 bases; nucleotides outside the gene matches: 3. The germline gives CDR1 MDHEN, CDR2 SYDVKM. CDR3 amino acids: CASSRDRGHYEQYF. In DNA, the CDR3 is TGTGCCAGCAGCAGGGACAGGGGGCACTACGAGCAGTACTTC.